The rows below give T cell receptor beta chains drawn from one sample of a study of CD8 T cells in Susac syndrome. From the immunoSEQ multiplex PCR reads, TCRdb called clonotypes with MiXCR, one entry per CDR3 protein. The table has some 180,000 distinct CDR3 sequences, 85% to 95% seen once. Sequencing was performed on CD4+ T cells from PBMCs. The receptors were sampled from a human donor with Susac syndrome. Each CDR3 is given with its conserved first and last residue. D genes are given only for firm matches. Not all rows give a size; the values are once, few, many and, for expanded clones, a class.

j_call: TRBJ2-3; cdr3_length: 15; d_call: TRBD2; v_call: TRBV12-3/TRBV12-4; clone_size: NA; cdr3_aa: CASRTGLAGPQTQYF; cdr3_nt: TGTGCCAGCAGAACGGGACTAGCGGGCCCCCAAACGCAGTATTTT
j_call: TRBJ2-2; cdr3_length: 15; d_call: NA; v_call: TRBV12-3/TRBV12-4; clone_size: NA; cdr3_aa: CASSLRGTNTGELFF; cdr3_nt: TGTGCCAGCAGTTTAAGAGGGACGAACACCGGGGAGCTGTTTTTT
j_call: TRBJ2-3; cdr3_length: 17; d_call: TRBD2; v_call: TRBV28; clone_size: NA; cdr3_aa: CASSTPRTSGRGDTQYF; cdr3_nt: TGTGCCAGCAGTACGCCGAGGACTAGCGGGAGAGGGGATACGCAGTATTTT
j_call: TRBJ2-5; cdr3_length: 16; d_call: NA; v_call: TRBV3-1; clone_size: NA; cdr3_aa: CASSQDLARSRETQYF; cdr3_nt: TGTGCCAGCAGCCAAGATCTGGCCCGAAGCAGGGAGACCCAGTACTTC
j_call: TRBJ1-2; cdr3_length: 10; d_call: NA; v_call: TRBV30; clone_size: NA; cdr3_aa: CAWIGHGYTF; cdr3_nt: TGTGCCTGGATCGGTCATGGCTACACCTTC
j_call: TRBJ2-2; cdr3_length: 14; d_call: NA; v_call: TRBV9; clone_size: once; cdr3_aa: CASSVATSAGELFF; cdr3_nt: TGTGCCAGCAGCGTAGCGACTAGTGCCGGGGAGCTGTTTTTT
j_call: TRBJ2-7; cdr3_length: 14; d_call: NA; v_call: TRBV2; clone_size: NA; cdr3_aa: CASRLDGISYEQYF; cdr3_nt: TGTGCCAGCAGACTGGACGGGATTTCCTACGAGCAGTACTTC
j_call: TRBJ1-2; cdr3_length: 13; d_call: TRBD1; v_call: TRBV20-1; clone_size: NA; cdr3_aa: CSARDRGTHGYTF; cdr3_nt: TGCAGTGCAAGGGACAGGGGGACCCATGGCTACACCTTC
j_call: TRBJ2-3; cdr3_length: 14; d_call: TRBD2; v_call: TRBV28; clone_size: NA; cdr3_aa: CASSPGLATDTQYF; cdr3_nt: TGTGCCAGCAGTCCGGGACTAGCCACAGATACGCAGTATTTT
j_call: TRBJ2-3; cdr3_length: 16; d_call: NA; v_call: TRBV7-8; clone_size: NA; cdr3_aa: CASSLVVSQGTDTQYF; cdr3_nt: TGTGCCAGCAGCTTAGTAGTTAGTCAAGGCACAGATACGCAGTATTTT
j_call: TRBJ1-6; cdr3_length: 14; d_call: NA; v_call: TRBV5-5; clone_size: NA; cdr3_aa: CASSLPPLNSPLHF; cdr3_nt: TGTGCCAGCAGCTTGCCCCCGCTGAATTCACCCCTCCACTTT
j_call: TRBJ1-5; cdr3_length: 15; d_call: NA; v_call: TRBV20-1; clone_size: NA; cdr3_aa: CSARGPLGSNQPQHF; cdr3_nt: TGCAGTGCTAGGGGACCTTTAGGTAGCAATCAGCCCCAGCATTTT
j_call: TRBJ1-5; cdr3_length: 12; d_call: NA; v_call: TRBV5-4; clone_size: NA; cdr3_aa: CASSSNGGPQHF; cdr3_nt: TGTGCCAGCAGCTCGAACGGGGGGCCCCAGCATTTT
j_call: TRBJ2-1; cdr3_length: 12; d_call: NA; v_call: TRBV7-2; clone_size: NA; cdr3_aa: CASGITNAQQFF; cdr3_nt: TGTGCCAGCGGGATTACAAACGCCCAGCAGTTCTTC
j_call: TRBJ2-1; cdr3_length: 13; d_call: TRBD2; v_call: TRBV11-2; clone_size: NA; cdr3_aa: CASRGLAGGRQFF; cdr3_nt: TGTGCCAGCAGAGGACTAGCGGGGGGGCGGCAGTTCTTC
j_call: TRBJ2-5; cdr3_length: 17; d_call: TRBD2; v_call: TRBV6-5; clone_size: NA; cdr3_aa: CASSYSRLAGGLETQYF; cdr3_nt: TGTGCCAGCAGTTACTCGAGACTAGCGGGGGGCCTAGAGACCCAGTACTTC
j_call: TRBJ1-6; cdr3_length: 14; d_call: NA; v_call: TRBV20-1; clone_size: NA; cdr3_aa: CSAGGQFYNSPLHF; cdr3_nt: TGCAGTGCTGGAGGACAGTTCTATAATTCACCCCTCCACTTT
j_call: TRBJ2-7; cdr3_length: 15; d_call: TRBD2; v_call: TRBV27; clone_size: once; cdr3_aa: CASSPGLLSSYEQYF; cdr3_nt: TGTGCCAGCAGCCCGGGACTATTGAGCTCCTACGAGCAGTACTTC
j_call: TRBJ2-3; cdr3_length: 18; d_call: NA; v_call: TRBV4-3; clone_size: NA; cdr3_aa: CASSPDEDSGKGTDTQYF; cdr3_nt: TGCGCCAGCAGCCCGGACGAGGATAGCGGCAAAGGTACAGATACGCAGTATTTT
j_call: TRBJ1-2; cdr3_length: 15; d_call: NA; v_call: TRBV7-9; clone_size: NA; cdr3_aa: CASRLETYSNYGYTF; cdr3_nt: TGTGCCAGCAGACTTGAAACCTACTCTAACTATGGCTACACCTTC
j_call: TRBJ2-7; cdr3_length: 14; d_call: TRBD1; v_call: TRBV11-3; clone_size: once; cdr3_aa: CASSLGTGGGEQYF; cdr3_nt: TGTGCCAGCAGCTTAGGGACAGGGGGCGGCGAGCAGTACTTC
j_call: TRBJ2-3; cdr3_length: 14; d_call: NA; v_call: TRBV12-3/TRBV12-4; clone_size: NA; cdr3_aa: CASSLGTPHRAQYF; cdr3_nt: TGTGCCAGCAGCCTTGGGACCCCGCATAGGGCGCAGTATTTT
j_call: TRBJ1-5; cdr3_length: 13; d_call: NA; v_call: TRBV6-2/TRBV6-3; clone_size: NA; cdr3_aa: CASNNGPMQPQHF; cdr3_nt: TGTGCCAGCAATAACGGACCAATGCAGCCCCAGCATTTT
j_call: TRBJ1-4; cdr3_length: 13; d_call: NA; v_call: TRBV29-1; clone_size: NA; cdr3_aa: CSVSQGVLEKLFF; cdr3_nt: TGCAGCGTTTCACAGGGAGTGCTTGAAAAACTGTTTTTT
j_call: TRBJ2-7; cdr3_length: 13; d_call: TRBD1; v_call: TRBV20-1; clone_size: NA; cdr3_aa: CSAPGQGGYEQYF; cdr3_nt: TGCAGTGCCCCGGGACAGGGAGGCTACGAGCAGTACTTC
j_call: TRBJ1-5; cdr3_length: 16; d_call: TRBD1; v_call: TRBV12-3/TRBV12-4; clone_size: NA; cdr3_aa: CASSPGTGVGNQPQHF; cdr3_nt: TGTGCCAGCAGTCCTGGGACAGGGGTTGGCAATCAGCCCCAGCATTTT
j_call: TRBJ2-7; cdr3_length: 16; d_call: TRBD1; v_call: TRBV28; clone_size: NA; cdr3_aa: CASSGRDRGLRDEQYF; cdr3_nt: TGTGCCAGCAGTGGCCGGGACAGGGGATTACGCGACGAGCAGTACTTC
j_call: TRBJ2-7; cdr3_length: 16; d_call: NA; v_call: TRBV7-2; clone_size: NA; cdr3_aa: CASSPPWDPGWSEQYF; cdr3_nt: TGTGCCAGCAGCCCGCCTTGGGACCCCGGGTGGTCCGAGCAGTACTTC
j_call: TRBJ1-5; cdr3_length: 14; d_call: TRBD1; v_call: TRBV5-1; clone_size: NA; cdr3_aa: CASSLTGSNQPQHF; cdr3_nt: TGCGCCAGCAGTTTGACAGGGAGCAATCAGCCCCAGCATTTT
j_call: TRBJ1-2; cdr3_length: 16; d_call: NA; v_call: TRBV30; clone_size: NA; cdr3_aa: CAWSGRVGQLNYGYTF; cdr3_nt: TGTGCCTGGAGTGGACGGGTAGGGCAGTTGAACTATGGCTACACCTTC
j_call: TRBJ2-7; cdr3_length: 13; d_call: NA; v_call: TRBV11-2; clone_size: NA; cdr3_aa: CASSSGSGYEQYF; cdr3_nt: TGTGCCAGCAGTTCCGGTTCGGGCTACGAGCAGTACTTC
j_call: TRBJ2-5; cdr3_length: 16; d_call: NA; v_call: TRBV15; clone_size: NA; cdr3_aa: CATSRDVAGREETQYF; cdr3_nt: TGTGCCACCAGCAGAGATGTTGCAGGGAGAGAAGAGACCCAGTACTTC
j_call: TRBJ1-1; cdr3_length: 14; d_call: NA; v_call: TRBV6-5; clone_size: NA; cdr3_aa: CASFRKGGNTEAFF; cdr3_nt: TGTGCCAGTTTTAGAAAGGGAGGGAACACTGAAGCTTTCTTT
j_call: TRBJ2-7; cdr3_length: 14; d_call: NA; v_call: TRBV30; clone_size: NA; cdr3_aa: CAWSPGQLSYEQYF; cdr3_nt: TGTGCCTGGAGTCCGGGACAACTCTCCTACGAGCAGTACTTC
j_call: TRBJ1-5; cdr3_length: 13; d_call: NA; v_call: TRBV2; clone_size: NA; cdr3_aa: CASSEVGAQPQHF; cdr3_nt: TGTGCCAGCAGTGAAGTGGGGGCCCAGCCCCAGCATTTT
j_call: TRBJ2-5; cdr3_length: 15; d_call: TRBD2; v_call: TRBV4-1; clone_size: NA; cdr3_aa: CASSQPDGGYETQYF; cdr3_nt: TGCGCCAGCAGCCAACCCGACGGGGGGTATGAGACCCAGTACTTC
j_call: TRBJ1-2; cdr3_length: 10; d_call: NA; v_call: TRBV7-9; clone_size: once; cdr3_aa: CASSPGGYTF; cdr3_nt: TGTGCCAGCAGCCCAGGAGGCTACACCTTC
j_call: TRBJ2-7; cdr3_length: 13; d_call: NA; v_call: TRBV29-1; clone_size: NA; cdr3_aa: CSVLPGTDYEQYF; cdr3_nt: TGCAGCGTTTTACCCGGGACGGACTACGAGCAGTACTTC
j_call: TRBJ2-2; cdr3_length: 14; d_call: TRBD2; v_call: TRBV2; clone_size: NA; cdr3_aa: CASSEAGAAGELFF; cdr3_nt: TGTGCCAGCAGCGAAGCGGGAGCGGCCGGGGAGCTGTTTTTT
j_call: TRBJ2-1; cdr3_length: 15; d_call: NA; v_call: TRBV5-1; clone_size: NA; cdr3_aa: CASSGGQGIGNEQFF; cdr3_nt: TGCGCCAGCAGCGGAGGGCAGGGTATAGGCAATGAGCAGTTCTTC
j_call: TRBJ2-1; cdr3_length: 15; d_call: TRBD2; v_call: TRBV20-1; clone_size: NA; cdr3_aa: CSARDRGRGYNEQFF; cdr3_nt: TGCAGTGCTAGAGATCGGGGGAGGGGTTACAATGAGCAGTTCTTC
j_call: TRBJ1-2; cdr3_length: 13; d_call: NA; v_call: TRBV20-1; clone_size: NA; cdr3_aa: CSAPQGLDYGYTF; cdr3_nt: TGCAGTGCTCCACAGGGTTTAGACTATGGCTACACCTTC
j_call: TRBJ1-4; cdr3_length: 18; d_call: NA; v_call: TRBV27; clone_size: NA; cdr3_aa: CASSLRATGIRFGEKLFF; cdr3_nt: TGTGCCAGCAGTTTAAGGGCCACAGGGATTCGATTCGGTGAAAAACTGTTTTTT
j_call: TRBJ2-7; cdr3_length: 12; d_call: NA; v_call: TRBV7-8; clone_size: NA; cdr3_aa: CASSPVPAEQYF; cdr3_nt: TGTGCCAGCAGCCCAGTCCCAGCCGAGCAGTACTTC
j_call: TRBJ1-3; cdr3_length: 16; d_call: NA; v_call: TRBV3-1; clone_size: NA; cdr3_aa: CASSPIGEGAGNTIYF; cdr3_nt: TGTGCCAGCAGCCCAATTGGCGAGGGAGCTGGAAACACCATATATTTT
j_call: TRBJ1-3; cdr3_length: 15; d_call: NA; v_call: TRBV3-1; clone_size: NA; cdr3_aa: CASSPTPGSGNTIYF; cdr3_nt: TGTGCCAGCAGCCCCACCCCAGGGTCTGGAAACACCATATATTTT
j_call: TRBJ2-3; cdr3_length: 13; d_call: TRBD2; v_call: TRBV20-1; clone_size: NA; cdr3_aa: CSALRTSEDTQYF; cdr3_nt: TGCAGTGCCCTGAGGACTAGCGAAGATACGCAGTATTTT
j_call: TRBJ1-5; cdr3_length: 14; d_call: NA; v_call: TRBV18; clone_size: NA; cdr3_aa: CASSPGTNNQPQHF; cdr3_nt: TGTGCCAGCTCACCAGGGACCAACAATCAGCCCCAGCATTTT
j_call: TRBJ2-1; cdr3_length: 13; d_call: NA; v_call: TRBV6-6; clone_size: once; cdr3_aa: CASSLTGPGEQFF; cdr3_nt: TGTGCCAGCAGTTTGACAGGCCCTGGGGAGCAGTTCTTC
j_call: TRBJ2-1; cdr3_length: 15; d_call: NA; v_call: TRBV18; clone_size: once; cdr3_aa: CASSRQAPALNEQFF; cdr3_nt: TGTGCCAGCTCACGACAGGCGCCGGCCCTCAATGAGCAGTTCTTC
j_call: TRBJ2-1; cdr3_length: 13; d_call: NA; v_call: TRBV30; clone_size: NA; cdr3_aa: CAGELSSYNEQFF; cdr3_nt: TGTGCCGGAGAACTTAGCTCCTACAATGAGCAGTTCTTC
j_call: TRBJ2-5; cdr3_length: 15; d_call: TRBD2; v_call: TRBV2; clone_size: NA; cdr3_aa: CASSGVAGDQETQYF; cdr3_nt: TGTGCCAGCAGTGGGGTAGCGGGGGACCAAGAGACCCAGTACTTC
j_call: TRBJ1-5; cdr3_length: 15; d_call: NA; v_call: TRBV11-2; clone_size: NA; cdr3_aa: CASSLGQGRTQPQHF; cdr3_nt: TGTGCCAGCAGCTTAGGGCAGGGAAGGACTCAGCCCCAGCATTTT